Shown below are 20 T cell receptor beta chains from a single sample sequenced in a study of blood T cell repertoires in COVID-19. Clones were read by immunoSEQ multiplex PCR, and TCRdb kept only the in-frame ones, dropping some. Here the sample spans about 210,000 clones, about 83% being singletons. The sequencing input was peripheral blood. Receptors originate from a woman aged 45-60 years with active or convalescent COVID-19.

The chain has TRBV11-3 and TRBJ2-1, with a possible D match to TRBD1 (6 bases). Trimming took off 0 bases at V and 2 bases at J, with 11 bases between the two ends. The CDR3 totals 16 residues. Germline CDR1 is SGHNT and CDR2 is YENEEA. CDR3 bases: TGTGCCAGCAGCTTAGAGGGGACAACGACCTACAATGAGCAGTTCTTC. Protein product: CASSLEGTTTYNEQFF.

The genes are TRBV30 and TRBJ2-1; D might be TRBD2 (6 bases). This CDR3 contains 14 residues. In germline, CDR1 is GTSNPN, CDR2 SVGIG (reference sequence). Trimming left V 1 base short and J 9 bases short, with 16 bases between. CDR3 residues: CAWSGLTRWAEQFF. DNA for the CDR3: TGTGCCTGGAGTGGCCTGACTAGATGGGCTGAGCAGTTCTTC. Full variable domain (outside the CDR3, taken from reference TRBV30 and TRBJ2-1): SQTIHQWPATLVQPVGSPLSLECTVEGTSNPNLYWYRQAAGRGLQLLFYSVGIGQISSEVPQNLSASRPQDRQFILSSKKLLLSDSGFYLCAWSGLTRWAEQFFGPGTRLTVL.

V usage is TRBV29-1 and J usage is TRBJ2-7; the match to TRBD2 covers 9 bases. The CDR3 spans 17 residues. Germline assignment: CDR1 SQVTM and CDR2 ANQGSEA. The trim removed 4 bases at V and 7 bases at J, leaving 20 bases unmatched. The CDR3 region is CSVVGSGSRIMTGEQYF. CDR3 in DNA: TGCAGCGTTGTGGGTAGCGGGAGCAGAATCATGACGGGAGAGCAGTACTTC.

CDR3 coding DNA: TGTGCCAGCAGCCCCGGGACAGGGTCCGGAAACACCATATATTTT. This gives the protein CASSPGTGSGNTIYF. V is TRBV7-9 and J is TRBJ1-3; 9 nucleotides match TRBD1. V trimming: 5 bases; J trimming: 4 bases; junction bases outside the gene matches: 6. In germline, CDR1 is SEHNR, CDR2 FQNEAQ (reference sequence). CDR3 length: 15 residues.

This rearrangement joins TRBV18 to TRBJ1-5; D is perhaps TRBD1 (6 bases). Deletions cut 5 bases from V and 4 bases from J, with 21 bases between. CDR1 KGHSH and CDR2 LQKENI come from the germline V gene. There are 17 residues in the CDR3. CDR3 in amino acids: CASSNYSGTKLNQPQHF. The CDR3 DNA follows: TGTGCCAGCTCAAACTATTCCGGGACAAAACTAAATCAGCCCCAGCATTTT.

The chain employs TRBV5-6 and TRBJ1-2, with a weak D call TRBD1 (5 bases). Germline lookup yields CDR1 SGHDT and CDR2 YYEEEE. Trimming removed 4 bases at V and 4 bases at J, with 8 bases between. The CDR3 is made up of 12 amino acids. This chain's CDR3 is CASSPDSYGYTF. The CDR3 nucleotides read TGTGCCAGCAGCCCTGACAGCTATGGCTACACCTTC.

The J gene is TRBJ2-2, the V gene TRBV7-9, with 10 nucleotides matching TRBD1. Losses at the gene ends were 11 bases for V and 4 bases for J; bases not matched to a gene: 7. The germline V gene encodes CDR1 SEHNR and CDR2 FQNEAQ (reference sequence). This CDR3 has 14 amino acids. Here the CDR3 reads CARGGTGVTGELFF. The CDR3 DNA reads TGTGCCCGTGGGGGGACAGGGGTCACCGGGGAGCTGTTTTTT.

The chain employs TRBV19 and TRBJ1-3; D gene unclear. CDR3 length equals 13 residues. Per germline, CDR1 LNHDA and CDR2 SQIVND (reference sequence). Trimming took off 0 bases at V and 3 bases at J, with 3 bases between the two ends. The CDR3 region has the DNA TGTGCCAGTAGTATAGACGGTGGAAACACCATATATTTT. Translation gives CASSIDGGNTIYF.

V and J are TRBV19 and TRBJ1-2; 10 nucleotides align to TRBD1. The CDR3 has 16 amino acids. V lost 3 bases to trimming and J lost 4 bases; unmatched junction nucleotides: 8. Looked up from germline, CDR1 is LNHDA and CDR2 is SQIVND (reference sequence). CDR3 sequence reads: CASSILSGQGTYGYTF. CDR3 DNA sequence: TGTGCCAGTAGTATCCTCTCGGGACAGGGGACCTATGGCTACACCTTC. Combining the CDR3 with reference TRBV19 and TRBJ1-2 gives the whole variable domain DGGITQSPKYLFRKEGQNVTLSCEQNLNHDAMYWYRQDPGQGLRLIYYSQIVNDFQKGDIAEGYSVSREKKESFPLTVTSAQKNPTAFYLCASSILSGQGTYGYTFGSGTRLTVV.

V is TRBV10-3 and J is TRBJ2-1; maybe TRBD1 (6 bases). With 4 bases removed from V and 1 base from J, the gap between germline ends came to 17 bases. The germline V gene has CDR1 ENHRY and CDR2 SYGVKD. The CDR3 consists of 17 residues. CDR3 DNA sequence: TGTGCCATCAGTGGTCCTATCGGGACACCTTCCTACAATGAGCAGTTCTTC. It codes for CAISGPIGTPSYNEQFF.

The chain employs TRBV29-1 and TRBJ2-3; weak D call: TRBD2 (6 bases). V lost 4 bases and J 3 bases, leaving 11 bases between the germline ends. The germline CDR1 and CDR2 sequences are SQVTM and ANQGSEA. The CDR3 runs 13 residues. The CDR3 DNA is TGCAGCGTTGCCACGGACTATACAGATACGCAGTATTTT. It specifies CSVATDYTDTQYF.

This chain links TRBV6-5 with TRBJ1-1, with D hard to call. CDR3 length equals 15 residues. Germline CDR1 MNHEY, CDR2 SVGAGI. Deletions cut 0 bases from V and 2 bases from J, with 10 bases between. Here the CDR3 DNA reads TGTGCCAGCAGTTACTCGAAGTGGCAAAACACTGAAGCTTTCTTT. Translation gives CASSYSKWQNTEAFF.

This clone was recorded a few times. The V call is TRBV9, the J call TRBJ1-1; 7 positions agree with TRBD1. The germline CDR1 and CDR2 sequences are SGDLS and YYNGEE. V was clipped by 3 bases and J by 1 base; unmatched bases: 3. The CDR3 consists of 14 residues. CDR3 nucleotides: TGTGCCAGCAGCGGGGGACAGCAGAACACTGAAGCTTTCTTT. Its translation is CASSGGQQNTEAFF.

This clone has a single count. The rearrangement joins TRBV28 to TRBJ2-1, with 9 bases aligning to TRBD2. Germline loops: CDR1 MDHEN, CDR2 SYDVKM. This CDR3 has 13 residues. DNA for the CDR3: TGTGCTACGGGACTAGCCTCCTACAATGAGCAGTTCTTC. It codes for CATGLASYNEQFF. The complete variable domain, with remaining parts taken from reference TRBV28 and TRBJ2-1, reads DVKVTQSSRYLVKRTGEKVFLECVQDMDHENMFWYRQDPGLGLRLIYFSYDVKMKEKGDIPEGYSVSREKKERFSLILESASTNQTSMYLCATGLASYNEQFFGPGTRLTVL.

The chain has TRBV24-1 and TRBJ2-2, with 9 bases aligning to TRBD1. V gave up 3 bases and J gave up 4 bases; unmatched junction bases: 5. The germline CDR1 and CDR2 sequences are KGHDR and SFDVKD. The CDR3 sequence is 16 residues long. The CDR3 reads CATSDPGTGSTGELFF. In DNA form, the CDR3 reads TGTGCCACCAGTGATCCCGGGACAGGGAGCACCGGGGAGCTGTTTTTT.

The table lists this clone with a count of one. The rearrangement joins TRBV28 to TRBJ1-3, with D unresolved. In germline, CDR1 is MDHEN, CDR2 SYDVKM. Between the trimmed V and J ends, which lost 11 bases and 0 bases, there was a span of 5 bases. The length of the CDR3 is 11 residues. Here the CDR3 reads CAGSSGNTIYF. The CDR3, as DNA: TGTGCCGGGAGCTCTGGAAACACCATATATTTT.

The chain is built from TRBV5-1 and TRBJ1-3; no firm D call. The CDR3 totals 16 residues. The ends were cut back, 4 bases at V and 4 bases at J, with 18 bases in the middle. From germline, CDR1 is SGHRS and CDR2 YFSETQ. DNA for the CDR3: TGCGCCAGCAGCAGCGGGAGCAAGGCGGGAGGAAACACCATATATTTT. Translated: CASSSGSKAGGNTIYF.

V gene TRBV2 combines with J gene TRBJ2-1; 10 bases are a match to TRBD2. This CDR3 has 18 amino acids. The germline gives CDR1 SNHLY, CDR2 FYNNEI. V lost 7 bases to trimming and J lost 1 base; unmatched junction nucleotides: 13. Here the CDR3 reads CASTRWLAGARSYNEQFF. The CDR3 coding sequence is TGTGCCAGCACCCGCTGGCTAGCGGGGGCCCGATCCTACAATGAGCAGTTCTTC.

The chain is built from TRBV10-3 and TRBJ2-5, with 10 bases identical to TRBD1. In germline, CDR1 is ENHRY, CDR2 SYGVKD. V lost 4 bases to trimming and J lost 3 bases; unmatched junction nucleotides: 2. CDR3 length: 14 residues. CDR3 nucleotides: TGTGCCATCAGTGGGGGGACAGGGGAAGAGACCCAGTACTTC. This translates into CAISGGTGEETQYF.

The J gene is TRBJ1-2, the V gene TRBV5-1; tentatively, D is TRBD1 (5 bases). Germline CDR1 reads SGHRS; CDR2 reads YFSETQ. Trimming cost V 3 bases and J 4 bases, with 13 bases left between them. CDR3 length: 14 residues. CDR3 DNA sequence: TGCGCCAGCAGCTCAGGGCGCCAGGTCTATGGCTACACCTTC. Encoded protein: CASSSGRQVYGYTF.